The entry below gives a single TCR beta chain sequence along with its context. No cognate antigen has been identified for it. Base qualities were left out, and no much larger clone turns up one base away. The immunoSEQ Assay, a bias-controlled multiplex PCR, was used to amplify TCRbeta CDR3 regions from genomic DNA. Processing in the source paper ran as follows. Nucleated cell counts per sample were estimated from amplification of reference gene primers within the assay. To quantify the absolute abundance of each unique TCRbeta CDR3 rearrangement, sequence reads were collapsed and filtered. For each sample, productive Simpson clonality was calculated as the square root of Simpson's diversity index across productive rearrangements. TCRdb stores this immuneACCESS table with in-frame sequences only. Part of the clones is absent; in the studies checked, under half of the shortfall reflects unresolved V genes, and no reason is known for the rest. D and trimming were read from the DNA, whereas the V and J calls and clone size are those reported in that table. A total of about 120,000 clones appear in this sample, roughly nine tenths of them only once. The top ten clonotypes cover under 2% of the sample.

V gives up 5 bases and J gives up 4 bases, and the segment between their germline ends measures 17 bases. The germline V gene supplies CDR1 KGHSH and CDR2 LQKENI. Counted from cysteine to phenylalanine, this CDR3 has 15 amino acids. CDR3 DNA is the only sequence kept; it has 45 bases, read in frame from the first base. This entry is derived from a study of blood T cell repertoires in COVID-19 (dated by TCRdb to 2019 to 2021). A note on the overall study: Samples from collaborators originated in the United States, Italy and Spain and spanned both the acute and convalescent phases of COVID-19. Deeply sampled blood TCRbeta repertoires from subjects exposed to, actively infected with, or recovered from COVID-19 were included in the dataset. Samples came from the ongoing ImmuneRACE study (first 160 participants) plus 1,254 subjects from 6 global collaborators. A de-identified subject ID, COVID-19 status, age in years and sex were almost always included in the sample metadata. The repertoires were released in a freely available public database meant as a resource for research on the immune response to SARS-CoV-2. The prospective study material was composed of cDNA or gDNA derived from T cells, B-cell-depleted T cells, or PBMCs. Where available, HLA class I and class II types were taken from metadata supplied by the sample provider and were not determined by assay-based typing.

Each collaborating institution followed its own protocols to collect whole blood in K2EDTA tubes. Collaborator samples were shipped for TCRbeta analysis as frozen whole blood, isolated PBMCs, or DNA extracted from either sample type. On the study overall, not on this receptor specifically: How much clinical and demographic metadata was included differed by source and by participant, and the metadata was provided uncurated.

The receptor comes from a human donor with active COVID-19. The donor label of this sample is uncertain. Sequencing input: peripheral blood. This sequence uses TRBV18 and TRBJ1-2, with TRBD1 as a weak D call on 6 bases. Here the CDR3 is given as CASSAERGQTYGYTF. The sequence in DNA is TGTGCCAGCTCAGCAGAAAGGGGACAAACCTATGGCTACACCTTC.